This T cell receptor beta chain stems from a study of CD8 T cells in ankylosing spondylitis (dated by TCRdb to the late 2010s). In terms of the full investigation: The study set out to find disease-linked TCR variants by profiling T cell receptor beta repertoires in ankylosing spondylitis patients and healthy donors. Peripheral blood samples were taken, and synovial fluid was additionally collected from ankylosing spondylitis patients. The full study cohort comprised 25 or so ankylosing spondylitis patients and over 95 healthy donors. Paper-wide results and their limitations: Some motif variants were previously reported in synovial fluid and blood of reactive arthritis patients, suggesting common disease-initiation mechanisms. Blood from ankylosing spondylitis patients appeared to be characterized by a TCR beta motif made up of seven or eight highly homologous amino acid variants. According to the report, matched synovial fluid samples from ankylosing spondylitis patients were significantly enriched for the disease-linked clones. The disease-linked clones had a CD8+ phenotype and were found at relatively low frequencies in peripheral blood.

Points on this clonotype: Its cognate antigen has yet to be identified. Base qualities are missing; no much larger clone stands one base away.

Sequencer: Illumina HiSeq 2500. Quantitative 5'-RACE with molecular barcodes was used to prepare TCR beta libraries. On the authors' methods: Disease-linked TCR variants were identified with a new computational method built on a probabilistic model of VDJ rearrangement. Using fastp trimming at Q25 and MiXCR clonotype assembly, TCRdb reanalyzed the public sequencing data and kept in-frame beta chains. Entries are consolidated by CDR3 protein sequence, retaining the most common genes and DNA. These V and J calls rely on TCRdb rather than the paper's analysis. The sample has about 800,000 distinct CDR3 sequences on record, approximately 12% of them singletons. About 0.49% of the sample is in the top ten clones. The specimen was blood, either unsorted or a sorted T cell fraction (not recorded which). This TCR was sampled from a male donor with ankylosing spondylitis.

The DNA sequence is given as TGCAGTGCTAGAGGTTTAACCGGGACAGGGAAAGGAGGCTACACCTTC. This translates into CSARGLTGTGKGGYTF. This receptor chain uses TRBV20-1 and TRBJ1-2; 9 central bases correspond to TRBD1. At the junction V is shortened by 1 base and J by 8 bases; bases outside the gene matches: 14. From a lookup of the germline V gene (reference sequence), CDR1 and CDR2 are DFQATT and SNEGSKA. Spanning cysteine to phenylalanine, the CDR3 consists of 16 amino acids. Left in the record is the CDR3 DNA by itself, 48 bases read in frame from the first base.